This T cell receptor beta chain is from a study of T cell changes during pregnancy in multiple sclerosis. The germline V gene encodes CDR1 ENHRY and CDR2 SYGVKD. The CDR3 runs to 15 residues. V lost 0 bases, J lost 6 bases, and 7 bases stayed unmatched. Using immunoSEQ multiplex PCR, the repertoire was profiled, and TCRdb retains in-frame clones only, with some absent. Among roughly 42,000 clones, 90% to 95% were seen once, and the ten largest hold 7%. The chain employs TRBV10-3 and TRBJ1-2, with TRBD1 matching over 7 bases. Sample: CD8+ T cells from peripheral blood mononuclear cells, taken in the third trimester of pregnancy. The clonotype originates from a female donor with multiple sclerosis, enrolled in a pregnancy study. CDR3 in amino acids: CAISESRTGTDGYTF. The CDR3 region has the DNA TGTGCCATCAGTGAGTCTCGGACAGGAACGGATGGCTACACCTTC.